This TCR beta chain was sequenced for a study of identical twins. TCRdb used MiXCR to reprocess the 5' RACE reads, holding one entry per CDR3 protein. Of around 570,000 distinct CDR3 sequences listed, roughly 9.9% were seen once; the top ten hold approximately 3%. Study observations and caveats: Within cord blood, abundant beta clonotypes carried fewer insertions, but memory repertoires showed no such trend.

This clonotype showed up many times. The antigen is not known. This CDR3 is 15 amino acids long. V gave up 4 bases and J gave up 7 bases; unmatched junction bases: 5. Germline CDR1 reads SGHDT; CDR2 reads YYEEEE. The same data also contributed to another study, on yellow fever vaccine responses in identical twins.

This clonotype originated in a woman in her late teens or twenties in good health. This sequence joins TRBV5-6 and TRBJ2-2; the match to TRBD2 covers 12 bases. The sequenced sample was PBMCs. The CDR3 DNA sequence: TGTGCCAGCAGCCCGGGACTAGCGGGTATCGGGGAGCTGTTTTTT. This encodes CASSPGLAGIGELFF. Based on the CDR3 plus reference TRBV5-6 and TRBJ2-2, the full variable domain is DAGVTQSPTHLIKTRGQQVTLRCSPKSGHDTVSWYQQALGQGPQFIFQYYEEEERQRGNFPDRFSGHQFPNYSSELNVNALLLGDSALYLCASSPGLAGIGELFFGEGSRLTVL.